This TCR beta chain was sequenced in a study of cytomegalovirus exposure and HLA in healthy donors. A word on this clone: What it binds is unknown.

Data came from immunoSEQ multiplex PCR; TCRdb stores just in-frame clones and leaves some out. The table lists some 210,000 clones, about nine tenths of them singletons. CDR1 is LNHDA and CDR2 is SQIVND in the germline V gene (reference sequence). Germline trimming cut 5 bases from V and 6 bases from J; bases unmatched to any gene: 7. There are 14 residues in the CDR3. Findings of the study overall: The study put around 180 TCR beta chains on its list as cytomegalovirus-associated.

The sequence derives from a woman between 18 and 30 years old in good health and CMV-seropositive. The rearrangement uses TRBV19 and TRBJ2-1; 7 nucleotides line up with TRBD2. The sample comprised PBMCs. The CDR3 nucleotides read TGTGCCAGTAGTCGGCAGGGAGGGACCAATGAGCAGTTCTTC. This codes for CASSRQGGTNEQFF.